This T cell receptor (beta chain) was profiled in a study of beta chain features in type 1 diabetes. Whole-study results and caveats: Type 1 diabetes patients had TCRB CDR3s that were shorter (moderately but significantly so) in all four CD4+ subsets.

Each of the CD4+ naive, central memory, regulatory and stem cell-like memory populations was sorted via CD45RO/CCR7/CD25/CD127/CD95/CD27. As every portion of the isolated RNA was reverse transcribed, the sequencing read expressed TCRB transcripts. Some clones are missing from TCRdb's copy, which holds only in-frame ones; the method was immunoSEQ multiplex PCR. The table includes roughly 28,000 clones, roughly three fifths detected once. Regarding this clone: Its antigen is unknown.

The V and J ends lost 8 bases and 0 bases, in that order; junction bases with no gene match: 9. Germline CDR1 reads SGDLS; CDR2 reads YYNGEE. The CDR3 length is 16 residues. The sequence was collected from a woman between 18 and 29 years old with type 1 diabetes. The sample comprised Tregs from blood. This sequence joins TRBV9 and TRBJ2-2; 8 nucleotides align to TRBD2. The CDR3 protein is CASGTSSYPNTGELFF. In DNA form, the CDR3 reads TGTGCCAGTGGGACTAGTTCATATCCGAACACCGGGGAGCTGTTTTTT.